There are a few counts of the clone carrying this T cell receptor (beta chain). The sample comes from a study of blood T cell repertoires in COVID-19. Study in general: Samples representing acute and convalescent COVID-19 were sourced from the United States, Italy and Spain. Nucleic acid was either cDNA or gDNA, and it came from T cells, B-cell-depleted T cells, or PBMCs.

Authors' processing steps: Estimates of nucleated cell counts were drawn from the amplification of reference gene primers. Clones were read by immunoSEQ multiplex PCR, and TCRdb kept only the in-frame ones, dropping some. V, J and clone size derive from that table, while D and trimming were established from the DNA sequence. In the table there are 200,000 or so clones, roughly 84% of which are singletons. The CDR3 loop spans 12 amino acids. Germline CDR1 reads GTSNPN; CDR2 reads SVGIG (reference sequence). V gave up 3 bases and J gave up 6 bases, with 10 bases separating them. The J gene is TRBJ2-3, the V gene TRBV30; TRBD2 is a possible D gene (5 bases). This TCR was sampled from a woman aged 55-69 years who had recovered from COVID-19. The source material was peripheral blood. The CDR3, as DNA: TGTGCCTGGAGCCCGGACTCCGATACGCAGTATTTT. This encodes CAWSPDSDTQYF.